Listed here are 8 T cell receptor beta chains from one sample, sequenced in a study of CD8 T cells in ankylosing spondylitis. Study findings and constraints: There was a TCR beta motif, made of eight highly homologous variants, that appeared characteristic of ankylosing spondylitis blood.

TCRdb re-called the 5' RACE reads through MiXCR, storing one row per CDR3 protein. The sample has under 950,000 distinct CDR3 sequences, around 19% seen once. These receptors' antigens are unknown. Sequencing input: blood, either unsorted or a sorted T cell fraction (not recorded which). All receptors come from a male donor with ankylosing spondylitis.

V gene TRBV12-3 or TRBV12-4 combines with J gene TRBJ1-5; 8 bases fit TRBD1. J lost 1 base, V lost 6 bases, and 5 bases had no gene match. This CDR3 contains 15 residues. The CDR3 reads CASSKDRGSNQPQHF. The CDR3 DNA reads TGTGCCAGCAGCAAAGACAGGGGAAGCAATCAGCCCCAGCATTTT.

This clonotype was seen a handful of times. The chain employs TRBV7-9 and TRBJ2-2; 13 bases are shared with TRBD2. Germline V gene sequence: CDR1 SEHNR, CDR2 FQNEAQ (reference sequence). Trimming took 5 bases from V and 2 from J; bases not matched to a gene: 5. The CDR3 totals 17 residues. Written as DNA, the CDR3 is TGTGCCAGCAGCACGACTAGCGGGGGGACCAACACCGGGGAGCTGTTTTTT. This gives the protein CASSTTSGGTNTGELFF.

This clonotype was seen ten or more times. The CDR3 sequence: CASTLYNEQFF. The DNA for the CDR3 is TGTGCCAGCACCCTATACAATGAGCAGTTCTTC. The chain combines TRBV12-3 or TRBV12-4 with TRBJ2-1, with D unclear. The CDR3 totals 11 residues. The ends were cut back, 7 bases at V and 4 bases at J, with 5 bases in the middle.

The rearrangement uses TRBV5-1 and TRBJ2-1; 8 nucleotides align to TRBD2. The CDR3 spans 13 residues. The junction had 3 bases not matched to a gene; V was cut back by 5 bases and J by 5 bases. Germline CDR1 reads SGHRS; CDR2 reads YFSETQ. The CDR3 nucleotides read TGCGCCAGCAGACGGGGGGGCGACAATGAGCAGTTCTTC. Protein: CASRRGGDNEQFF.

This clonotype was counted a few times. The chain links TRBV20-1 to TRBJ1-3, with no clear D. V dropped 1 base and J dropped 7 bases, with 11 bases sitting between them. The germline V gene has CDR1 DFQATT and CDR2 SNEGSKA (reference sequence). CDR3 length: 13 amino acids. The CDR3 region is CSARVRPSNTIYF. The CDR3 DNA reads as TGCAGTGCTAGAGTGCGGCCGAGCAACACCATATATTTT.

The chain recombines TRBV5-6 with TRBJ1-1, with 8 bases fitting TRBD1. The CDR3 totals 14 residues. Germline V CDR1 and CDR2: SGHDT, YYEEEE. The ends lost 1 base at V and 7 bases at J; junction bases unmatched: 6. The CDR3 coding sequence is TGTGCCAGCAGCTTGATCGCAGGGGGCGGTGAAGCTTTCTTT. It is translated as CASSLIAGGGEAFF.

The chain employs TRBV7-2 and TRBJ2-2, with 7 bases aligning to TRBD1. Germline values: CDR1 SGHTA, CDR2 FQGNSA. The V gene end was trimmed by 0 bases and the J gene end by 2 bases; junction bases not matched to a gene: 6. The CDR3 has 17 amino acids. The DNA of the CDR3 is TGTGCCAGCAGCTTAGCTCGACAGGGTTCAAACACCGGGGAGCTGTTTTTT. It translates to CASSLARQGSNTGELFF.

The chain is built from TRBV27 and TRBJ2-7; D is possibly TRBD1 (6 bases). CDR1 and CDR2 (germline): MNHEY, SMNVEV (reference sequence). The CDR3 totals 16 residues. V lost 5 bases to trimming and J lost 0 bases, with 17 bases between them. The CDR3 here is CASSPLGGRVSYEQYF. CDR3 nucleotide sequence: TGTGCCAGCAGTCCTCTAGGGGGAAGGGTCTCCTACGAGCAGTACTTC.